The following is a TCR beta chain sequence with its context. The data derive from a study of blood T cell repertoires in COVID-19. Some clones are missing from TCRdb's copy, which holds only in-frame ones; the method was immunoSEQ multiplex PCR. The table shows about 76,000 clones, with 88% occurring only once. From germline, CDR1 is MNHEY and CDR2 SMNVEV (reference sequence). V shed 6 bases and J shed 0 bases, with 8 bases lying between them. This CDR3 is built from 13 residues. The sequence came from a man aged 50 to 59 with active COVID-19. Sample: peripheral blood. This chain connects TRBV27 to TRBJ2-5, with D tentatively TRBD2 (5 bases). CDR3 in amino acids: CASSGLNQETQYF. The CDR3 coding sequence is TGTGCCAGCAGCGGACTCAACCAAGAGACCCAGTACTTC.